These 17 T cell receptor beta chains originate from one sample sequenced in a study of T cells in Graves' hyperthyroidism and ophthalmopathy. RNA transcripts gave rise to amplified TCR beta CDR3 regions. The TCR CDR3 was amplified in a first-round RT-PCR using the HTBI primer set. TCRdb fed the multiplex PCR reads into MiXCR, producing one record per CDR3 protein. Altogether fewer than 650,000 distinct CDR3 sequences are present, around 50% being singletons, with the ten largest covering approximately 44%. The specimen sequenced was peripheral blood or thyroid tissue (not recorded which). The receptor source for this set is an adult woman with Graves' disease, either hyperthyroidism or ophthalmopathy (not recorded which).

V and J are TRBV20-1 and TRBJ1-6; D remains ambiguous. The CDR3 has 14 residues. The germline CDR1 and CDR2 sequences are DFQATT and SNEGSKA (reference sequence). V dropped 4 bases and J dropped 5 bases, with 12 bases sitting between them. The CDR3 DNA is TGCAGTGCTACCTATCCAGGAGATAATTCACCCCTCCACTTT. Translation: CSATYPGDNSPLHF.

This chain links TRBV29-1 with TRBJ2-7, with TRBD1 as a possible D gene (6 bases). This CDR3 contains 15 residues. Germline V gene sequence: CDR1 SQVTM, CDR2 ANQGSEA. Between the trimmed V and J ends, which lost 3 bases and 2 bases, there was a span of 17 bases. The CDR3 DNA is TGCAGCGTTGACGGGCCAGGGGCCACGGCCTACGAGCAGTACTTC. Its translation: CSVDGPGATAYEQYF.

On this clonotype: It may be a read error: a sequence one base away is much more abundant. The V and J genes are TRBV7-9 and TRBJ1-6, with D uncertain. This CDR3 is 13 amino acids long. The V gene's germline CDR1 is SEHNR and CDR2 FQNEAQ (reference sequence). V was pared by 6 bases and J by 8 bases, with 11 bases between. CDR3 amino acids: CASSDLPDSPLHF. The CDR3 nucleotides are TGTGCCAGCAGTGACCTCCCGGATTCACCCCTCCACTTT.

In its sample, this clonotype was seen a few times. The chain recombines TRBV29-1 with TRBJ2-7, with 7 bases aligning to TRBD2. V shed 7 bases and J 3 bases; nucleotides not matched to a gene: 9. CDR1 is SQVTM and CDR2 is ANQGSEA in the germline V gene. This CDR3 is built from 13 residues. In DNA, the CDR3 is TGCAGCGAGTCGGCGGGGGAGCGCTACGAGCAGTACTTC. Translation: CSESAGERYEQYF.

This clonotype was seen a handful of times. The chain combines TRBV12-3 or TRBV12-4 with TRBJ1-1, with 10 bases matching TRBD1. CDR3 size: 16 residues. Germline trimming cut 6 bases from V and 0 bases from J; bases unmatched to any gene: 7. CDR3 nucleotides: TGTGCCAGCAGCCTCGGGACAGGGGAACTGAACACTGAAGCTTTCTTT. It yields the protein CASSLGTGELNTEAFF.

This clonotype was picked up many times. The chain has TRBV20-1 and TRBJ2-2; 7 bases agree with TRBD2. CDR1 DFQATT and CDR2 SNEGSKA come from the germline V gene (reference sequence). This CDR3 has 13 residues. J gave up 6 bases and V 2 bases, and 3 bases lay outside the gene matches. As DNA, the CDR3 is TGCAGTGCTAGACGGGCGGGGGCCGGGGAGCTGTTTTTT. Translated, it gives CSARRAGAGELFF.

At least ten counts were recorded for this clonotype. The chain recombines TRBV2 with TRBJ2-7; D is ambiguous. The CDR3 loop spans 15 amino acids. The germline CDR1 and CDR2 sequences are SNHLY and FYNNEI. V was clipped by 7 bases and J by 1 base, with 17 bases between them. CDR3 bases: TGTGCCAGCACCTCTTCGGGCAGTACTTCCTACGAGCAGTACTTC. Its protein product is CASTSSGSTSYEQYF.

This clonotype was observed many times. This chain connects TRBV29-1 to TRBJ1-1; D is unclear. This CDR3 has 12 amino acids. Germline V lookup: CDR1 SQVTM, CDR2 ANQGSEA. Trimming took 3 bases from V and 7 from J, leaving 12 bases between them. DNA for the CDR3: TGCAGCGTTGATAATGTATTAGGTGAAGCTTTCTTT. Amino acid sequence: CSVDNVLGEAFF.

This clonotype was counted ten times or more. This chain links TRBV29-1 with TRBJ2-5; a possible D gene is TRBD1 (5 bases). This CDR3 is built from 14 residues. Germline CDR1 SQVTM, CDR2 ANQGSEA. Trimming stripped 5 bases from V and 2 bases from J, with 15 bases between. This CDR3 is CSVPGQGGQETQYF. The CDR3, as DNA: TGCAGCGTTCCCGGACAAGGCGGACAAGAGACCCAGTACTTC.

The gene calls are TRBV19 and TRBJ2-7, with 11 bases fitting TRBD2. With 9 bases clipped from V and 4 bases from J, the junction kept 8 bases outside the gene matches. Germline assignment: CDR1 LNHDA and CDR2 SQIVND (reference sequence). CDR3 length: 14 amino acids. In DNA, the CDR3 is TGTGCCAGCTCACTCTCTAGCGGGAGGTACGAGCAGTACTTC. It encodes CASSLSSGRYEQYF.

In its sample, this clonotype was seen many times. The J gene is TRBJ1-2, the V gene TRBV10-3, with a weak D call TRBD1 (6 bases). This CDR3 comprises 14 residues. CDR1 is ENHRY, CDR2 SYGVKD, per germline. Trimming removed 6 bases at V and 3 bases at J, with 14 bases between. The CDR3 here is CAISLTGADYGYTF. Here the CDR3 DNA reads TGTGCCATCAGCCTGACAGGAGCGGACTATGGCTACACCTTC.

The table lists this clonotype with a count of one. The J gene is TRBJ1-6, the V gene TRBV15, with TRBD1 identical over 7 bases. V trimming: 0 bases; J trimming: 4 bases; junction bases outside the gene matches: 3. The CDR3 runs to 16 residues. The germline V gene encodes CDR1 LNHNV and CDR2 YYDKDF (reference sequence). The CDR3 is CATSRDLQGYNSPLHF. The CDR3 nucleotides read TGTGCCACCAGCAGAGATTTACAGGGGTATAATTCACCCCTCCACTTT.

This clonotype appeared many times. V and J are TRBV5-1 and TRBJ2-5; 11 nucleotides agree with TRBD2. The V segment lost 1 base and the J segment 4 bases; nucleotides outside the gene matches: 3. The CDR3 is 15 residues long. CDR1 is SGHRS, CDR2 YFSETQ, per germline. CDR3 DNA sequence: TGCGCCAGCAGCTTGATTGGGACTAGCGGAGAGACCCAGTACTTC. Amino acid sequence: CASSLIGTSGETQYF.

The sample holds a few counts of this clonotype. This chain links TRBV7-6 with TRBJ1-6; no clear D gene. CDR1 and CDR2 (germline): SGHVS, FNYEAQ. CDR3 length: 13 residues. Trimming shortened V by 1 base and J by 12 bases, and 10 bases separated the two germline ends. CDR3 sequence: CASSLDQVQPLHF. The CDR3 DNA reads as TGTGCCAGCAGCTTAGATCAGGTTCAACCCCTCCACTTT. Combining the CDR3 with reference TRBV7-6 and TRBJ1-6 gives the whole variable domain GAGVSQSPRYKVTKRGQDVALRCDPISGHVSLYWYRQALGQGPEFLTYFNYEAQQDKSGLPNDRFSAERPEGSISTLTIQRTEQRDSAMYRCASSLDQVQPLHFGNGTRLTVT.

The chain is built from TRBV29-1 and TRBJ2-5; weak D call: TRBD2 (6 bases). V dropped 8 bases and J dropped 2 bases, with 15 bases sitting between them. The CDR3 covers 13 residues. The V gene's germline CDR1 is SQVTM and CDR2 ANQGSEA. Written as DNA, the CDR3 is TGCAGCTCAACAGCCGGGACTCAAGAGACCCAGTACTTC. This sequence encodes CSSTAGTQETQYF.

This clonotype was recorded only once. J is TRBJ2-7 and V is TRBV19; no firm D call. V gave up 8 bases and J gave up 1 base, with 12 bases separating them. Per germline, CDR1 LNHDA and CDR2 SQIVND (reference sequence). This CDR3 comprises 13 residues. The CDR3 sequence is CASEDTGSYEQYF. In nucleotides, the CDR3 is TGTGCCAGTGAGGATACGGGTTCCTACGAGCAGTACTTC.

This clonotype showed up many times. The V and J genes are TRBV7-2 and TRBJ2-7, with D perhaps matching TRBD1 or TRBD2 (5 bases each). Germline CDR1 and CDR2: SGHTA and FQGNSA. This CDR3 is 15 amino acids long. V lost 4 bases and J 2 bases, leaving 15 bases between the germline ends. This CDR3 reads CASSSIPRGPYEQYF. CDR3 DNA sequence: TGTGCCAGCAGCTCAATCCCCCGGGGCCCCTACGAGCAGTACTTC.